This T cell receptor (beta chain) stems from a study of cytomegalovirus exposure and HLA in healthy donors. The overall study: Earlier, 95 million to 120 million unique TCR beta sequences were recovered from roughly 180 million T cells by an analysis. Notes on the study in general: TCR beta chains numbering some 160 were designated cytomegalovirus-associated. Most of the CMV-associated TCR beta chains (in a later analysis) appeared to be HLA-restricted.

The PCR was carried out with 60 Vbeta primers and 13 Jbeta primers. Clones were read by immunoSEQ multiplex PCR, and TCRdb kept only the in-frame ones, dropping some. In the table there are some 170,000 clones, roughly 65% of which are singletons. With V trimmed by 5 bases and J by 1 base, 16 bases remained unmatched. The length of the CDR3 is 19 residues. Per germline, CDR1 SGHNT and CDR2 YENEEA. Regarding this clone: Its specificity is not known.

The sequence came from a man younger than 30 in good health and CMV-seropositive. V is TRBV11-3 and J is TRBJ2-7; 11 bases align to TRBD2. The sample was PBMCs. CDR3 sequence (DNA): TGTGCCAGCAGCCCTCCCCCTAGCGGGGGGCGGGGTAGGTCCTACGAGCAGTACGTC. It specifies CASSPPPSGGRGRSYEQYV.